This TCR beta chain was obtained from a study of graft-versus-host responses after intestinal transplantation. About the research overall: Among the recipients, transplants were multivisceral, liver-intestinal, or isolated intestinal. After anti-thymocyte globulin induction, recipients took tacrolimus and steroids for 2 to 3 years.

The study plated roughly 200,000 CFSE-labeled responders with roughly 200,000 irradiated, violet-dye-labeled stimulators. Upon completion of the reaction, proliferating CFSE-low responders, both CD3+CD4+ and CD3+CD8+, were sorted. Method: immunoSEQ multiplex PCR; TCRdb's copy keeps in-frame clones and lacks some. The sample includes some 13,000 clones, about 35% of them seen just once. Findings of the study overall: Researchers found GvH clones in recipient marrow, and some showed up first in ileum or blood.

Trimming took 3 bases from V and 4 from J, leaving 16 bases between them. Germline loops: CDR1 SGHRS, CDR2 YFSETQ. The CDR3 has 16 amino acids. The starting material was alloreactive CD8+ T cells from a mixed lymphocyte reaction culture, obtained before intestinal transplant. Subset indicated: CFSE-low proliferating T cells sorted from roughly 6-day pre-transplant mixed lymphocyte reaction (GvH or HvG direction). This receptor was identified in a human patient who received an intestinal transplant. The rearrangement links TRBV5-1 to TRBJ2-2; D is unresolved. The CDR3 DNA reads as TGCGCCAGCAGCTCGCCCGCAAGGTTCTTCACCGGGGAGCTGTTTTTT. Residues: CASSSPARFFTGELFF.